This T cell receptor (beta chain) originates from a study of blood T cell repertoires in COVID-19. Data came from immunoSEQ multiplex PCR; TCRdb stores just in-frame clones and leaves some out. The sample lists around 200,000 clones, about 85% occurring once. The V end was cut by 6 bases, the J end by 8 bases, with 10 bases between. Germline V CDR1 and CDR2: MRHNA, SNTAGT. There are 11 residues in the CDR3. Sequencing used peripheral blood. This sequence joins TRBV6-4 and TRBJ1-2; D not certain. The clonotype originates from a woman older than 75 with acute or convalescent COVID-19. The CDR3 region is CASRPTRGYTF. The CDR3 bases are TGTGCCAGCAGACCTACCCGGGGCTACACCTTC.